The present T cell receptor (beta chain) was sequenced within a study of vaccination and CD4 T cells after COVID-19. Cultured CD4+ T cell DNA underwent sequencing with the Oncomine TCR Beta short-read assay. TCRdb itself ran the PCR reads through MiXCR, one entry per CDR3 protein. Of over 8,500 distinct CDR3 sequences listed, roughly 60% were seen once; the top ten hold 7.5% to 9%. Treatment here: roughly 11-day PBMC culture with coronavirus spike peptide pools or control peptides (ViraFEST assay). PBMCs, plated at 2 million to 2.5 million per well, were grown in the presence of roughly 9.2 IU/ml IL-2 and 8.5 to 10 ug/ml peptide pools. About this clonotype itself: No antigen is known for it. The junction shows a germline mismatch at one end, possibly a read error.

Per the germline V gene, CDR1 is SSHAT and CDR2 is FNYEAQ (reference sequence). The CDR3 runs 14 residues. V and J are TRBV7-7 and TRBJ1-1; possible D gene TRBD1, 5 bases. The sample taken for sequencing was CD4+ T cells from blood, cultured in vitro. The TCR originated in a human donor who had recovered from COVID-19. CDR3 nucleotides: TGTGCTAGCAGCCCAGGGACGGGGGGCACTGAAGCTTTCTTT. This gives the protein CASSPGTGGTEAFF.